Listed below are T cell receptor beta chains from one sample, sequenced in a study of T cell repertoires in cytomegalovirus infection. From the reads, TCRdb called clonotypes with MiXCR, one entry per CDR3 protein. The sample holds around 180,000 distinct CDR3 sequences, about 30% seen once. Sequences were obtained from PBMCs. The source of these receptors is a human donor in good health (CMV status not recorded). Some clones in this sample may be carry-over from other donors' samples. CDR3s include the opening cysteine and the closing phenylalanine or tryptophan. The D gene is left open where the match is weak. Clone size appears in some rows only: once, few, many, or a class for an expanded clone.

>TRBV20-1|TRBJ2-3|.|TRBD1
CSARDEGAGSADTQYF
TGCAGTGCTAGAGATGAGGGGGCGGGTTCAGCAGATACGCAGTATTTT
>TRBV7-9|TRBJ2-3|few|.
CASSLVSGGTDTQYF
TGTGCCAGCAGCTTAGTAAGCGGAGGCACAGATACGCAGTATTTT
>TRBV7-2|TRBJ2-1|many|.
CASSPGGGGYDEQFF
TGTGCCAGCAGCCCCGGAGGGGGGGGATACGATGAGCAGTTCTTC
>TRBV20-1|TRBJ2-3|.|TRBD1
CSASNQGAFSWDTQYF
TGCAGTGCTAGCAACCAGGGGGCATTCAGTTGGGATACGCAGTATTTT
>TRBV2|TRBJ1-6|few|.
CASSVDEMIHEQLHF
TGTGCCAGCAGTGTGGACGAAATGATCCACGAACAACTCCACTTT
>TRBV7-9|TRBJ1-2|few|.
CASSQMFQGYTF
TGTGCCAGCAGCCAGATGTTCCAGGGCTACACCTTC
>TRBV20-1|TRBJ1-4|few|TRBD1
CSASDSGTGDEKLFF
TGCAGTGCTAGTGACTCCGGGACAGGGGATGAAAAACTGTTTTTT
>TRBV14|TRBJ1-1|.|.
CASSHPRGTEAFF
TGTGCCAGCAGCCACCCCAGGGGTACGGAGGCTTTCTTT
>TRBV6-2/TRBV6-3|TRBJ1-1|few|TRBD1
CASRALGQGDFEAFF
TGTGCCAGCAGGGCCCTGGGACAGGGGGACTTCGAAGCTTTCTTT
>TRBV10-3|TRBJ2-1|.|.
CAISEVGNEQFF
TGTGCCATCAGTGAGGTCGGCAATGAGCAGTTCTTC
>TRBV7-8|TRBJ1-1|.|.
CASSLDQWRGLNTEAFF
TGTGCCAGCAGCTTAGATCAGTGGCGGGGGCTAAACACTGAAGCTTTCTTT
>TRBV6-2/TRBV6-3|TRBJ1-5|.|.
CPSSYNGRGQPQHF
TGTCCCAGCAGTTACAATGGCAGGGGCCAGCCCCAGCATTTT
>TRBV7-8|TRBJ1-2|few|.
CASSPTRDGYTF
TGTGCCAGCAGCCCTACCCGGGATGGCTACACCTTC
>TRBV7-2|TRBJ1-2|.|.
CASSFLPPSGGGTNCGYTF
TGTGCCAGCAGCTTTCTTCCCCCCTCAGGCGGGGGTACTAACTGTGGCTACACCTTC
>TRBV4-2|TRBJ1-2|.|.
CASSPGRIVPNYGYTF
TGTGCCAGCAGCCCCGGGAGGATTGTGCCTAACTATGGCTACACCTTC
>TRBV12-3/TRBV12-4|TRBJ2-3|many|.
CASRPDSTDTQYF
TGTGCCAGCAGACCCGACAGCACAGATACGCAGTATTTT
>TRBV15|TRBJ1-6|.|.
CATSRDGPGVGSPLHF
TGTGCCACCAGCAGAGATGGACCAGGGGTCGGATCACCCCTCCACTTT
>TRBV18|TRBJ1-4|.|TRBD1
CASSPGRGNEKLFF
TGTGCCAGCTCACCGGGCAGGGGGAATGAAAAACTGTTTTTT
>TRBV7-2|TRBJ2-3|many|.
CASSLQSQGADTQYF
TGTGCCAGCAGCTTACAAAGCCAGGGAGCAGATACGCAGTATTTT
>TRBV12-3/TRBV12-4|TRBJ2-7|.|.
CASSLRYTYEQYF
TGTGCCAGCAGTTTAAGGTATACCTACGAGCAGTACTTC
>TRBV6-4|TRBJ2-3|many|.
CASSDSAGDTDTQYF
TGTGCCAGCAGTGACTCGGCAGGAGACACAGATACGCAGTATTTT
>TRBV30|TRBJ2-7|few|TRBD2
CAWSVGLALGEQYF
TGTGCCTGGAGTGTGGGACTAGCGCTCGGGGAGCAGTACTTC
>TRBV6-5|TRBJ2-5|many|.
CASSSDMRPTRWGETQYF
TGTGCCAGCAGTTCCGATATGAGACCGACTAGATGGGGGGAGACCCAGTACTTC
>TRBV5-1|TRBJ2-7|.|.
CASSLGRLEFTYEQYF
TGCGCCAGCAGTCTAGGGCGGCTCGAATTCACCTACGAGCAGTACTTC
>TRBV7-2|TRBJ2-3|many|.
CASSLTPATDTQYF
TGTGCCAGCAGCTTAACGCCGGCCACAGATACGCAGTATTTT
>TRBV11-1|TRBJ2-5|many|.
CASSSQTDGYQETQYF
TGTGCCAGCAGCTCCCAGACGGACGGATACCAAGAGACCCAGTACTTC
>TRBV12-3/TRBV12-4|TRBJ2-1|.|.
CASSPVTIDRMQFF
TGTGCCAGCAGTCCCGTTACTATCGACAGGATGCAGTTCTTC
>TRBV7-4|TRBJ1-2|.|TRBD1
CASSLVTGDYGYTF
TGTGCCAGCAGCTTGGTTACAGGGGACTATGGCTACACCTTC
>TRBV7-8|TRBJ1-5|few|.
CATSGTGNQPQHF
TGTGCCACATCCGGAACTGGCAATCAGCCCCAGCATTTT
>TRBV20-1|TRBJ1-3|.|.
CSASPTGRIGNTIYF
TGCAGTGCTAGTCCCACAGGGAGAATTGGAAACACCATATATTTT
>TRBV7-2|TRBJ2-7|many|.
CASSLVGSGFSSYEQYF
TGTGCCAGCAGCTTAGTAGGATCGGGGTTTAGCTCCTACGAGCAGTACTTC
>TRBV29-1|TRBJ2-5|few|.
CSVDPVTLGTQYF
TGCAGCGTTGACCCAGTGACGTTGGGGACCCAGTACTTC
>TRBV15|TRBJ2-1|.|.
CATSRDTLEDNEQFF
TGTGCCACCAGCAGAGATACCCTCGAGGACAATGAGCAGTTCTTC
>TRBV29-1|TRBJ1-1|few|.
CSVEYRPLTEAFF
TGCAGCGTTGAATATCGACCACTCACTGAAGCTTTCTTT
>TRBV20-1|TRBJ2-2|few|TRBD1
CSARGNQGALHGELFF
TGCAGTGCTAGAGGAAACCAGGGGGCTCTCCACGGGGAGCTGTTTTTT
>TRBV25-1|TRBJ1-2|.|.
CASSGPDHYGYTF
TGTGCCAGCAGTGGCCCGGATCACTATGGCTACACCTTC
>TRBV6-1|TRBJ2-1|.|.
CASREGHDFLPPYNEQFF
TGTGCCAGCAGGGAGGGACACGATTTTCTCCCCCCCTACAATGAGCAGTTCTTC
>TRBV29-1|TRBJ1-1|few|.
CSVERQQTVNTEAFF
TGCAGCGTTGAGAGACAACAGACCGTGAACACTGAAGCTTTCTTT
>TRBV6-1|TRBJ2-1|many|.
CASGGRGPEDNEQFF
TGTGCCAGTGGAGGGAGGGGGCCAGAAGATAATGAGCAGTTCTTC
>TRBV3-1|TRBJ1-1|.|.
CASSPSTANTEAFF
TGTGCCAGCAGCCCATCGACAGCGAACACTGAAGCTTTCTTT
>TRBV12-3/TRBV12-4|TRBJ2-3|many|TRBD2
CASSTSRLALRTDTQYF
TGTGCCAGCAGTACCAGCCGACTAGCGCTACGCACAGATACGCAGTATTTT
>TRBV25-1|TRBJ1-3|few|.
CASSEWGSGNTIYF
TGTGCCAGCAGTGAATGGGGCTCTGGAAACACCATATATTTT
>TRBV7-6|TRBJ1-1|few|.
CASSSTGGANTEAFF
TGTGCCAGCAGCTCAACAGGTGGTGCGAACACTGAAGCTTTCTTT
>TRBV10-3|TRBJ1-5|.|TRBD1
CAIGQTGGNQPQHF
TGTGCCATCGGGCAGACAGGGGGCAATCAGCCCCAGCATTTT
>TRBV20-1|TRBJ2-4|.|.
CSARDPGVGPNIQYF
TGCAGTGCTAGAGACCCGGGAGTTGGACCGAACATTCAGTACTTC
>TRBV12-3/TRBV12-4|TRBJ2-4|.|.
CASSLTSEGQYF
TGTGCCAGCAGTTTGACCTCCGAGGGGCAGTACTTC
>TRBV29-1|TRBJ2-7|.|.
CSVYPTGTLFMREQYF
TGCAGCGTTTACCCGACGGGAACCCTATTTATGCGGGAGCAGTACTTC
>TRBV27|TRBJ1-1|few|.
CASSLGDSNTEAFF
TGTGCCAGCAGTTTGGGGGATTCGAACACTGAAGCTTTCTTT
>TRBV6-5|TRBJ1-1|.|.
CASSYGSGRGVEAFF
TGTGCCAGCAGTTACGGGAGCGGAAGAGGAGTTGAAGCTTTCTTT
>TRBV25-1|TRBJ1-5|.|.
CASSEWGGNQPQHF
TGTGCCAGCAGTGAATGGGGAGGTAATCAGCCCCAGCATTTT
>TRBV6-5|TRBJ2-5|.|TRBD2
CASSYSGTSLQETQYF
TGTGCCAGCAGTTACTCGGGGACTAGCTTGCAAGAGACCCAGTACTTC
>TRBV20-1|TRBJ2-1|.|TRBD2
CSARDRLAGGPEQFF
TGCAGTGCTAGAGATCGGCTAGCGGGGGGGCCGGAGCAGTTCTTC
>TRBV7-2|TRBJ1-2|many|.
CASSLANGRGGYTF
TGTGCCAGCAGCTTAGCGAATGGCAGGGGAGGCTACACCTTC